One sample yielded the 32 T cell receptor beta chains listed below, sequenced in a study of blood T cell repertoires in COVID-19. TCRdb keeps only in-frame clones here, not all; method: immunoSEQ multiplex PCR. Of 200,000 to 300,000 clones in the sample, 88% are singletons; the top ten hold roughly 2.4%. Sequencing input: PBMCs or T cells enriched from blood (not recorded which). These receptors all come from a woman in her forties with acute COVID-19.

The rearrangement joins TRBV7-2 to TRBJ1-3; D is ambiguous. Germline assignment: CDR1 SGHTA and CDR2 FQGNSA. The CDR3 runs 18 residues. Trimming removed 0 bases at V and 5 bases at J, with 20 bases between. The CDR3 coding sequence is TGTGCCAGCAGCTTAGCAGATGGCGCGGGAGAGACTAGAAACACCATATATTTT. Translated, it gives CASSLADGAGETRNTIYF. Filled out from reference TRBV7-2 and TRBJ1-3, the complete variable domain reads GAGVSQSPSNKVTEKGKDVELRCDPISGHTALYWYRQSLGQGLEFLIYFQGNSAPDKSGLPSDRFSAERTGGSVSTLTIQRTQQEDSAVYLCASSLADGAGETRNTIYFGEGSWLTVV.

The CDR3 sequence: CASSLRVRQGNSPLHF. The CDR3 region has the DNA TGTGCCAGCAGCTTGCGAGTGAGGCAGGGGAATTCACCCCTCCACTTT. The chain joins TRBV5-6 to TRBJ1-6; D might be TRBD1 (6 bases). The CDR3 totals 16 residues. V was cut by 1 base and J by 7 bases, with 15 bases left in between. The germline V gene has CDR1 SGHDT and CDR2 YYEEEE.

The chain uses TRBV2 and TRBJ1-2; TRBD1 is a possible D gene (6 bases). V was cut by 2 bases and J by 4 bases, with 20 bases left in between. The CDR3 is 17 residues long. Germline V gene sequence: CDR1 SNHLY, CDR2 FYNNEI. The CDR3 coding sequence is TGTGCCAGCAGTGAAAGGGCCCCCGGGGGGCGGTCCTATGGCTACACCTTC. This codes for CASSERAPGGRSYGYTF. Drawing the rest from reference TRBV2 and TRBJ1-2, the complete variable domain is EPEVTQTPSHQVTQMGQEVILRCVPISNHLYFYWYRQILGQKVEFLVSFYNNEISEKSEIFDDQFSVERPDGSNFTLKIRSTKLEDSAMYFCASSERAPGGRSYGYTFGSGTRLTVV.

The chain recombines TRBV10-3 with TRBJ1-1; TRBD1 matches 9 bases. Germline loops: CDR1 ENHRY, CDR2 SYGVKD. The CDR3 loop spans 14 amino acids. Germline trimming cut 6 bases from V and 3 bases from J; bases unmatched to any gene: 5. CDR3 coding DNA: TGTGCCATCAGACGGACAGGGGAGGACACTGAAGCTTTCTTT. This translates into CAIRRTGEDTEAFF.

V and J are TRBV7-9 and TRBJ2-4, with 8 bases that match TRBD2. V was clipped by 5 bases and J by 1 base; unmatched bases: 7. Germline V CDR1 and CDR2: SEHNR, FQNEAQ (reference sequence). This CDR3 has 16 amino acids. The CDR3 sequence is CASSPPRGVAKNIQYF. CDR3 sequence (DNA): TGTGCCAGCAGCCCTCCGCGGGGGGTGGCCAAAAACATTCAGTACTTC.

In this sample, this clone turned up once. In DNA, the CDR3 is TGTGCCAGCAGTGAAGAGGACAGGGAGGCTGAAAAACTGTTTTTT. Amino acids: CASSEEDREAEKLFF. This chain links TRBV2 with TRBJ1-4; 8 bases map to TRBD1. Germline V gene lookup returns CDR1 SNHLY and CDR2 FYNNEI. Trimming took 1 base from V and 7 from J; bases not matched to a gene: 5. This CDR3 comprises 15 residues. Drawing the rest from reference TRBV2 and TRBJ1-4, the complete variable domain is EPEVTQTPSHQVTQMGQEVILRCVPISNHLYFYWYRQILGQKVEFLVSFYNNEISEKSEIFDDQFSVERPDGSNFTLKIRSTKLEDSAMYFCASSEEDREAEKLFFGSGTQLSVL.

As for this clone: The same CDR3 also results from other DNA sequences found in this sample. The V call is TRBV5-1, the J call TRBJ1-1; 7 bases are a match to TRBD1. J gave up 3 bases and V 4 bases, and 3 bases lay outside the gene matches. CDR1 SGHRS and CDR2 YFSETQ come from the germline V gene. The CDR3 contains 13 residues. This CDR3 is CASSLQGHTEAFF. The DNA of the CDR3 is TGCGCCAGCAGCCTACAGGGGCACACTGAAGCTTTCTTT.

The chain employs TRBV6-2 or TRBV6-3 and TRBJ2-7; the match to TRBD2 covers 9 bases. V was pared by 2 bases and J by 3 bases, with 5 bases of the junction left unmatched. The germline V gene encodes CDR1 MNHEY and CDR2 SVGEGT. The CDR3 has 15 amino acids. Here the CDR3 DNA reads TGTGCCAGCAGTTACGGTCCTAGCGGGATCTACGAGCAGTACGTC. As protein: CASSYGPSGIYEQYV.

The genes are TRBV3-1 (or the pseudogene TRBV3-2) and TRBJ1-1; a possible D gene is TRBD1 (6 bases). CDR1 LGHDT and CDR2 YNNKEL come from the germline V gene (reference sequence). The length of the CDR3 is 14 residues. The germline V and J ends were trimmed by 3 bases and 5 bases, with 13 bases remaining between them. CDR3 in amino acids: CASSQRGSGTEAFF. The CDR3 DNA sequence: TGTGCCAGCAGCCAGAGGGGGTCCGGAACTGAAGCTTTCTTT.

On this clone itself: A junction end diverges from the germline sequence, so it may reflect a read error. CDR3 nucleotides: TGCGCAGGGGGGTTGAATGAGCAGTTCTTC. Translated, it gives CAGGLNEQFF. The V call is TRBV6-5, the J call TRBJ2-1; D is perhaps TRBD1 (7 bases). The V gene's germline CDR1 is MNHEY and CDR2 SVGAGI. The CDR3 contains 10 residues.

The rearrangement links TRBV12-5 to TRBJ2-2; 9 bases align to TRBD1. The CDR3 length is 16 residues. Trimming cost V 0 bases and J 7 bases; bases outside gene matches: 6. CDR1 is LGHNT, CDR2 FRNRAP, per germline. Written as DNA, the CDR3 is TGTGCTAGTGGTTTGGTACTAACAGGGGGCGGCGGGGAGCTGTTTTTT. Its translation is CASGLVLTGGGGELFF.

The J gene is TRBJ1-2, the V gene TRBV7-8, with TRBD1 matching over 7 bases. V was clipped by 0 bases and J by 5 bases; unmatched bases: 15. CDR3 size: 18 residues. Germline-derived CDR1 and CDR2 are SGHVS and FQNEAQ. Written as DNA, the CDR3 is TGTGCCAGCAGCTTAGCTAGCGTCCAGACAGGGAGGACTTATGGCTACACCTTC. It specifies CASSLASVQTGRTYGYTF.

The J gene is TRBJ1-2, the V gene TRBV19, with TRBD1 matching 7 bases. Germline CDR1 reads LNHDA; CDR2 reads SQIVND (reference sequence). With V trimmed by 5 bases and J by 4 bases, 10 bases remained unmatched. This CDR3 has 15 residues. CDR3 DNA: TGTGCCAGTAGTGCCCTACAGGGGTCTGGCTATGGCTACACCTTC. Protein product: CASSALQGSGYGYTF.

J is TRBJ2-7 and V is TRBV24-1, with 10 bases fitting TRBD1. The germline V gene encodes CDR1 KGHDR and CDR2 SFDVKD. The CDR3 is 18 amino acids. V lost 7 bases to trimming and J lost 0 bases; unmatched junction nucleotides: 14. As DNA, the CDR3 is TGTGCCACCAGGAGTCCCGGGACAGGGGCCCCGAGCTCCTACGAGCAGTACGTC. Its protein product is CATRSPGTGAPSSYEQYV.

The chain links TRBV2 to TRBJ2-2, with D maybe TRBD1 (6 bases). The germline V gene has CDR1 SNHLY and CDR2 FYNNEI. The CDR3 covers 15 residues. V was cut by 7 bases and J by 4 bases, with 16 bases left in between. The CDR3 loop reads CASMPFIRGTGELFF. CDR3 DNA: TGTGCCAGCATGCCATTTATCAGGGGCACCGGGGAGCTGTTTTTT.

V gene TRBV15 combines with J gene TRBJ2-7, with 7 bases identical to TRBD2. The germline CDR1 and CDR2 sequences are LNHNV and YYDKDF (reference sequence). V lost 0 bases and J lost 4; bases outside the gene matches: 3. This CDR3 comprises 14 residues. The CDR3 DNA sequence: TGTGCCACCAGCAGAGAGCTAGCGGATTACGAGCAGTACGTC. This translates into CATSRELADYEQYV.

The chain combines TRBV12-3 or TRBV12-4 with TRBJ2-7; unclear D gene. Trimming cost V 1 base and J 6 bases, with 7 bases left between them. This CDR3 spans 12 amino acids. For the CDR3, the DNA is TGTGCCAGCAGTTTAGGGCCGGGCGAGCAGTACTTC. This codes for CASSLGPGEQYF.

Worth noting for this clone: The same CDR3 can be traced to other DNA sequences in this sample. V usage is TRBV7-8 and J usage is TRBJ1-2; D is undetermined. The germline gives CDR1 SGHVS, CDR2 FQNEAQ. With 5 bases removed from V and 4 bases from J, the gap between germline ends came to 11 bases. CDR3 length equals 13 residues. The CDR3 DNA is TGTGCCAGCAGCCCGCCGGGTCTCTATGGCTACACCTTC. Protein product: CASSPPGLYGYTF.

This CDR3 reads CASSPGSKASSRGYTF. The DNA of the CDR3 is TGTGCCAGCTCACCAGGTAGTAAAGCCTCCTCGCGGGGCTACACCTTC. This chain uses TRBV18 with TRBJ1-2; D gene ambiguous. Germline V lookup: CDR1 KGHSH, CDR2 LQKENI. Trimming took off 2 bases at V and 8 bases at J, with 21 bases between the two ends. There are 16 residues in the CDR3.

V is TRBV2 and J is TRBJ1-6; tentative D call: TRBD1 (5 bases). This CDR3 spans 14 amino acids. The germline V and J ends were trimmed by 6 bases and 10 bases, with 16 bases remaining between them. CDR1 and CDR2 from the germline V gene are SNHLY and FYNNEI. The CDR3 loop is CASSLGGLGSPLHF. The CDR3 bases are TGTGCCAGCAGCTTGGGGGGGTTAGGCTCACCCCTCCACTTT.

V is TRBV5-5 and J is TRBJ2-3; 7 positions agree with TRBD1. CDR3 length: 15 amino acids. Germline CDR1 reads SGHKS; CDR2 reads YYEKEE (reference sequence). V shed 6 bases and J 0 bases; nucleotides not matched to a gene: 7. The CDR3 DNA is TGTGCCAGCACCAGGACAGGCCCTAGCACAGATACGCAGTATTTT. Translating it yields CASTRTGPSTDTQYF.

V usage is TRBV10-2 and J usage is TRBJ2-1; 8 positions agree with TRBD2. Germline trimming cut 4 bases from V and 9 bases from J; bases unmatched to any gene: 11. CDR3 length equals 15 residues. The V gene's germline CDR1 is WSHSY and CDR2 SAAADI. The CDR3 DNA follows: TGCGCCAGCAGTGGTTCCAGCGGGAGCAAGATTGAGCAGTTCTTC. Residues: CASSGSSGSKIEQFF.

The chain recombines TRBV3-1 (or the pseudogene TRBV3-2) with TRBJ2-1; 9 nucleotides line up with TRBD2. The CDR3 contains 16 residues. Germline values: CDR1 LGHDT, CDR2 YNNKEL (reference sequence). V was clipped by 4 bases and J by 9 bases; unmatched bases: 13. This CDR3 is CASSRAGGPVWGEQFF. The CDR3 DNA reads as TGTGCCAGCAGCCGTGCGGGGGGGCCAGTATGGGGTGAGCAGTTCTTC.

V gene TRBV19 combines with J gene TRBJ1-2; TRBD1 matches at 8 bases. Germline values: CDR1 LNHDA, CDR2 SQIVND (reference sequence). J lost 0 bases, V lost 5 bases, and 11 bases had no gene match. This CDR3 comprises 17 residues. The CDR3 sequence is CASSLIRGPGANYGYTF. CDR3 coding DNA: TGTGCCAGTAGTCTCATCAGGGGGCCCGGAGCTAACTATGGCTACACCTTC.

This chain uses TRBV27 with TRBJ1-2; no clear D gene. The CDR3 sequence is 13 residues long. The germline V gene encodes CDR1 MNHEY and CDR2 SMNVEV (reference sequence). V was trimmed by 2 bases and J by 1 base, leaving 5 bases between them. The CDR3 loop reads CASSLNFNYGYTF. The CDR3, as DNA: TGTGCCAGCAGTTTAAACTTTAACTATGGCTACACCTTC.

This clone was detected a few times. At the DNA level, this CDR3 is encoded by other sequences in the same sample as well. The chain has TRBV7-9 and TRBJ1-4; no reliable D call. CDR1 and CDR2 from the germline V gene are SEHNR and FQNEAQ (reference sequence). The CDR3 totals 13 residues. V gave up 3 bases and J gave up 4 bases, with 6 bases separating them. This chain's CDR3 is CASSLNGNEKLFF. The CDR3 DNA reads TGTGCCAGCAGCTTGAACGGTAATGAAAAACTGTTTTTT.

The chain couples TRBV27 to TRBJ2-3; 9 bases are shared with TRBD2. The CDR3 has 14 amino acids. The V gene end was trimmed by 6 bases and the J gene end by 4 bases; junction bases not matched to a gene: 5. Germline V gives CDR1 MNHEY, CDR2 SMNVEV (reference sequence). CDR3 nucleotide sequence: TGTGCCAGCAGAACGGGCGGGAGGGCAGATACGCAGTATTTT. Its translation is CASRTGGRADTQYF.

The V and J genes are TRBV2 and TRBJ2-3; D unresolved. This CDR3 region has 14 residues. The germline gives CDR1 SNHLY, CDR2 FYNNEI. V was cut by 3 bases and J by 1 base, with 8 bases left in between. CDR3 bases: TGTGCCAGCAGTGACCTTGGCCGCACAGATACGCAGTATTTT. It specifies CASSDLGRTDTQYF.

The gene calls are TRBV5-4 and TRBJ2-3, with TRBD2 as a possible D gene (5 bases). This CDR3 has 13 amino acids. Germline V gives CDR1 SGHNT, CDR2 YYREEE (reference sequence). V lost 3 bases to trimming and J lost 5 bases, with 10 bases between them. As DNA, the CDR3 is TGTGCCAGCAGCTGGGAGCCATTAGATACGCAGTATTTT. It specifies CASSWEPLDTQYF.

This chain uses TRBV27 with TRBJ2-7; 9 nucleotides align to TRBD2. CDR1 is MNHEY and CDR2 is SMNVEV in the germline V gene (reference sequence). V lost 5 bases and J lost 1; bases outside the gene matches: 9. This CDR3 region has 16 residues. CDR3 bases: TGTGCCAGCAGTGCACTAGCGGGCACCCGATCCTACGAGCAGTACGTC. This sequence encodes CASSALAGTRSYEQYV.

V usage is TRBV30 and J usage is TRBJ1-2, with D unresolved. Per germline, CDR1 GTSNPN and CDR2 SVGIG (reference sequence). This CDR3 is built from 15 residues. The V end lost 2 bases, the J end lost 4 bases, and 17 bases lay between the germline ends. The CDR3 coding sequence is TGTGCCTGGAGTACGCCCCCACCGCGGTTCTATGGCTACACCTTC. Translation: CAWSTPPPRFYGYTF.

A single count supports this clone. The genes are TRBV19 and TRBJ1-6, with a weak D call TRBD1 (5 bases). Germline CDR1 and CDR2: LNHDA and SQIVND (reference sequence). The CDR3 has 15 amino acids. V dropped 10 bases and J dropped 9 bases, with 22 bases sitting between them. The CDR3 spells CATLQGPGLGSPLHF. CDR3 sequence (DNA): TGTGCCACCCTGCAGGGCCCCGGTTTGGGTTCACCCCTCCACTTT.